The 19 T cell receptor beta chains below all came from one sample that was sequenced in a study of T cell responses to AZD1222 COVID-19 vaccine. Profiled with immunoSEQ multiplex PCR; TCRdb holds only in-frame clones, not every one. The sample lists roughly 270,000 clones, 90% to 95% occurring once. The sequences come from peripheral blood, collected 28 days after the second AZD1222 dose. The receptors derive from an adult who received the AZD1222 COVID-19 vaccine.

The chain is built from TRBV4-1 and TRBJ2-3; D may be TRBD1 or TRBD2 (6 bases each). The CDR3 loop spans 15 amino acids. Germline V gene sequence: CDR1 MGHRA, CDR2 YSYEKL. V shed 3 bases and J shed 0 bases, with 10 bases lying between them. In DNA, the CDR3 is TGCGCCAGCAGCCAGCCGGGGGCTAGCACAGATACGCAGTATTTT. Translating gives CASSQPGASTDTQYF.

The V and J genes are TRBV2 and TRBJ2-7, with D perhaps TRBD2 (5 bases). Germline CDR1 reads SNHLY; CDR2 reads FYNNEI. Between the trimmed V and J ends, which lost 6 bases and 2 bases, there was a span of 14 bases. CDR3 length equals 14 residues. CDR3 in DNA: TGTGCCAGCAGGCGGGCCCGGGAAGCCTACGAGCAGTACTTC. Its protein is CASRRAREAYEQYF.

V is TRBV28 and J is TRBJ1-1, with D unclear. CDR3 length equals 13 residues. Germline-derived CDR1 and CDR2 are MDHEN and SYDVKM. The V end was cut by 7 bases, the J end by 0 bases, with 9 bases between. The CDR3 DNA reads as TGTGCCAGCAAGGGTTTTATGAACACTGAAGCTTTCTTT. It encodes CASKGFMNTEAFF.

The chain is built from TRBV2 and TRBJ2-1; tentative D call: TRBD1 (6 bases). Trimming took 6 bases from V and 6 from J, leaving 6 bases between them. Germline V lookup: CDR1 SNHLY, CDR2 FYNNEI. CDR3 size: 11 residues. DNA for the CDR3: TGTGCCAGCAGAGGGGGCAATGAGCAGTTCTTC. Amino acid sequence: CASRGGNEQFF.

This chain joins TRBV30 and TRBJ1-4; D is unclear. The CDR3 sequence is 14 residues long. V lost 5 bases and J 7 bases, leaving 17 bases between the germline ends. In germline, CDR1 is GTSNPN, CDR2 SVGIG (reference sequence). CDR3 sequence reads: CAWSIGGDAEKLFF. The CDR3 DNA reads as TGTGCCTGGTCTATAGGTGGGGATGCTGAAAAACTGTTTTTT. Full variable domain (outside the CDR3, taken from reference TRBV30 and TRBJ1-4): SQTIHQWPATLVQPVGSPLSLECTVEGTSNPNLYWYRQAAGRGLQLLFYSVGIGQISSEVPQNLSASRPQDRQFILSSKKLLLSDSGFYLCAWSIGGDAEKLFFGSGTQLSVL.

The chain combines TRBV6-6 with TRBJ1-2; D is unclear. The CDR3 is 15 residues long. Between the trimmed V and J ends, which lost 2 bases and 6 bases, there was a span of 16 bases. The V gene's germline CDR1 is MNHNY and CDR2 SVGAGI (reference sequence). In nucleotides, the CDR3 is TGTGCCAGCAGTTACCAAACGGTGCGGGTGGATGGCTACACCTTC. It yields the protein CASSYQTVRVDGYTF.

V usage is TRBV9 and J usage is TRBJ2-2; no clear D gene. This CDR3 has 15 amino acids. Trimming removed 1 base from V and 2 bases from J, with 9 bases in between. The germline V gene encodes CDR1 SGDLS and CDR2 YYNGEE. CDR3 in DNA: TGTGCCAGCAGCGTATGGTCCTCAAACACCGGGGAGCTGTTTTTT. Translating gives CASSVWSSNTGELFF.

The rearrangement uses TRBV5-5 and TRBJ1-2, with 10 nucleotides matching TRBD1. Unmatched junction bases numbered 8, after V lost 4 bases and J lost 11 bases. The CDR3 is 13 residues long. In germline, CDR1 is SGHKS, CDR2 YYEKEE (reference sequence). The CDR3 coding sequence is TGTGCCAGCAGCCGGGGACAGGGGAAATTATACACCTTC. This sequence encodes CASSRGQGKLYTF.

CDR3 loop: CASSAGGHREGLYGYTF. Here the CDR3 DNA reads TGTGCCAGCTCAGCCGGTGGACACAGGGAGGGACTCTATGGCTACACCTTC. The rearrangement joins TRBV18 to TRBJ1-2, with D possibly TRBD1 on 6 matching bases. The germline CDR1 and CDR2 sequences are KGHSH and LQKENI. The CDR3 is 17 amino acids. Between the trimmed V and J ends, which lost 5 bases and 4 bases, there was a span of 23 bases. Based on the CDR3 plus reference TRBV18 and TRBJ1-2, the full variable domain is NAGVMQNPRHLVRRRGQEARLRCSPMKGHSHVYWYRQLPEEGLKFMVYLQKENIIDESGMPKERFSAEFPKEGPSILRIQQVVRGDSAAYFCASSAGGHREGLYGYTFGSGTRLTVV.

This chain uses TRBV28 with TRBJ1-2; a weak D match, TRBD1 (5 bases). Trimming took 1 base from V and 6 from J, leaving 15 bases between them. Germline V gene data show CDR1 as MDHEN and CDR2 as SYDVKM. The CDR3 covers 15 residues. The CDR3 nucleotides are TGTGCCAGCAGTTTATATGGGGGGGGTCTTAATGGCTACACCTTC. It is translated as CASSLYGGGLNGYTF.

The chain links TRBV6-5 to TRBJ1-2; 7 nucleotides line up with TRBD1. The length of the CDR3 is 16 residues. CDR1 and CDR2 (germline): MNHEY, SVGAGI. V trimming: 4 bases; J trimming: 2 bases; junction bases outside the gene matches: 10. The CDR3 is CASSSLMGQLNYGYTF. The CDR3 DNA follows: TGTGCCAGCAGTTCCCTGATGGGACAGCTAAACTATGGCTACACCTTC.

This clone has more than one count but fewer than ten. The rearrangement joins TRBV3-1 (or the pseudogene TRBV3-2) to TRBJ1-2; TRBD1 aligns across 9 bases. Germline lookup yields CDR1 LGHDT and CDR2 YNNKEL (reference sequence). Trimming cost V 5 bases and J 6 bases; bases outside gene matches: 7. The length of the CDR3 is 14 residues. The CDR3 here is CASSAIQGANGYTF. The CDR3 DNA reads as TGTGCCAGCAGCGCGATACAGGGGGCGAATGGCTACACCTTC.

This clone was seen just once. This rearrangement joins TRBV12-3 or TRBV12-4 to TRBJ1-1; D call uncertain. Trimming took 8 bases from V and 6 from J, leaving 16 bases between them. The CDR3 contains 13 residues. CDR3 coding DNA: TGTGCCAGCGGCCCTCACTCCCTCGCTGAAGCTTTCTTT. It is translated as CASGPHSLAEAFF.

The chain joins TRBV4-2 to TRBJ2-1, with 7 bases matching TRBD2. The CDR3 contains 15 residues. In germline, CDR1 is LGHNA, CDR2 YNFKEQ. V lost 4 bases to trimming and J lost 4 bases; unmatched junction nucleotides: 7. The CDR3, as DNA: TGTGCCAGCAGCCGGGGAGCGGGACCTTACAATGAGCAGTTCTTC. Its translation is CASSRGAGPYNEQFF.

The chain joins TRBV6-6 to TRBJ1-2; maybe TRBD1 (5 bases). CDR3 size: 16 residues. V gave up 0 bases and J gave up 6 bases, with 17 bases separating them. Germline V gene data show CDR1 as MNHNY and CDR2 as SVGAGI (reference sequence). CDR3 region: CASSYSGGAGDDGYTF. CDR3 sequence (DNA): TGTGCCAGCAGTTACTCGGGCGGGGCCGGGGACGATGGCTACACCTTC.

The V and J genes are TRBV6-6 and TRBJ1-2; D is ambiguous. Germline V gives CDR1 MNHNY, CDR2 SVGAGI (reference sequence). Trimming left V 2 bases short and J 2 bases short, with 12 bases between. The CDR3 is 15 amino acids. In nucleotides, the CDR3 is TGTGCCAGCAGTTACCTGCTGTACGGGAACTATGGCTACACCTTC. This sequence encodes CASSYLLYGNYGYTF.

This sequence joins TRBV18 and TRBJ2-7; D possibly corresponds to TRBD1 (6 bases). The CDR3 consists of 16 residues. The germline CDR1 and CDR2 sequences are KGHSH and LQKENI. Trimming took off 2 bases at V and 0 bases at J, with 14 bases between the two ends. CDR3 region: CASSPMGHPSSYEQYF. The CDR3 coding sequence is TGTGCCAGCTCACCAATGGGACATCCTAGCTCCTACGAGCAGTACTTC.

V usage is TRBV5-6 and J usage is TRBJ1-1, with unresolved D. The V gene lost 1 base and the J gene lost 0 bases, with 4 bases spanning the gap. Per the germline V gene, CDR1 is SGHDT and CDR2 is YYEEEE. The CDR3 totals 13 residues. In DNA, the CDR3 is TGTGCCAGCAGCTTGCCTTTGAACACTGAAGCTTTCTTT. As protein: CASSLPLNTEAFF. The full variable domain, in which reference TRBV5-6 and TRBJ1-1 provide the parts outside the CDR3, is DAGVTQSPTHLIKTRGQQVTLRCSPKSGHDTVSWYQQALGQGPQFIFQYYEEEERQRGNFPDRFSGHQFPNYSSELNVNALLLGDSALYLCASSLPLNTEAFFGQGTRLTVV.

The chain employs TRBV2 and TRBJ2-5, with D perhaps TRBD2 (5 bases). This CDR3 is built from 14 residues. Germline V gives CDR1 SNHLY, CDR2 FYNNEI. Between the trimmed V and J ends, which lost 5 bases and 7 bases, there was a span of 17 bases. CDR3 residues: CASSPGTGERTQYF. The CDR3 bases are TGTGCCAGCAGTCCGGGAACCGGGGAGCGGACCCAGTACTTC.